This is a list of T cell receptor beta chains from one sample in a study of OX40 agonist ivuxolimab in advanced cancers. Generated by immunoSEQ multiplex PCR, the TCRdb table keeps only in-frame clones and is missing some. Of 40,000 to 50,000 clones listed, roughly 90% are singletons. The source material was CD4+ or CD8+ T cells sorted from blood, sampled in a trial of the OX40 agonist ivuxolimab. These receptors were taken from an adult with an advanced solid tumor such as melanoma, head and neck, liver or kidney cancer. CDR3s include the opening cysteine and the closing phenylalanine or tryptophan. The order of the fields is V gene, clone size, D gene, J gene, CDR3 protein, CDR3 DNA. A D gene is named only where the DNA matches it firmly. Only some rows state a clone size, as once, few, many or a class for expanded clones.

TRBV18	.	.	TRBJ2-7	CASSPLQKVNSYEQYF	TGTGCCAGCTCACCGCTCCAGAAGGTAAACTCCTACGAGCAGTACTTC
TRBV7-7	.	.	TRBJ1-1	CASSLGANTEAFF	TGTGCTAGCAGCTTAGGCGCGAACACTGAAGCTTTCTTT
TRBV7-9	.	.	TRBJ1-2	CASSSNANRAYGYTF	TGTGCCAGCAGCTCCAACGCCAATAGGGCCTATGGCTACACCTTC
TRBV7-2	.	TRBD1	TRBJ1-6	CASSSDRGNNSPLHF	TGTGCCAGCAGCTCAGACAGGGGGAATAATTCACCCCTCCACTTT
TRBV19	.	TRBD1	TRBJ1-1	CASGWGQGNTEAFF	TGTGCCAGTGGATGGGGACAGGGGAACACTGAAGCTTTCTTT
TRBV5-8	.	.	TRBJ1-4	CASSLGVANEKLFF	TGTGCCAGCAGCTTGGGGGTGGCAAATGAAAAACTGTTTTTT
TRBV9	.	.	TRBJ2-7	CASSGTGSPDYEQYF	TGTGCCAGCAGCGGGACGGGGAGCCCCGACTACGAGCAGTACTTC
TRBV27	.	TRBD2	TRBJ2-1	CASSLRGGDYNEQFF	TGTGCCAGCAGTTTACGCGGGGGGGATTACAATGAGCAGTTCTTC
TRBV2	.	TRBD1	TRBJ1-2	CASPGQDGNYGYTF	TGTGCCAGCCCTGGACAGGATGGAAACTATGGCTACACCTTC
TRBV6-5	.	.	TRBJ2-7	CASSYESGRSYEQYF	TGTGCCAGCAGTTACGAATCAGGGAGGTCCTACGAGCAGTACTTC
TRBV7-8	once	TRBD2	TRBJ2-3	CASSLTTSGGADTQYF	TGTGCCAGCAGCTTAACGACTAGCGGGGGGGCGGATACGCAGTATTTT
TRBV28	.	.	TRBJ2-7	CASRTTGGGDEQYF	TGTGCCAGCCGAACCACTGGGGGCGGCGACGAGCAGTACTTC
TRBV6-5	.	.	TRBJ1-1	CASLWQGGAEAFF	TGTGCCAGTTTATGGCAGGGAGGGGCTGAAGCTTTCTTT
TRBV10-1	.	TRBD1	TRBJ1-4	CARKSTGGYEKLFF	TGCGCCAGAAAGTCGACAGGGGGTTATGAAAAACTGTTTTTT
TRBV28	.	.	TRBJ1-1	CASSLLGLPNTEAFF	TGTGCCAGCAGTTTACTCGGACTGCCGAACACTGAAGCTTTCTTT